Presented here are 27 T cell receptor beta chains from one specimen sequenced in a study of control samples from healthy donors and cancer patients. The assay was immunoSEQ multiplex PCR, and TCRdb's table has in-frame clones only and misses some. The sample records 170,000 or so clones, roughly 93% being singletons. The sequenced sample consisted of blood. The receptors stem from a man younger than 35 in good health.

The rearrangement uses TRBV4-1 and TRBJ1-1, with D uncertain. The CDR3 extends over 15 amino acids. Germline V gene sequence: CDR1 MGHRA, CDR2 YSYEKL. Trimming stripped 0 bases from V and 3 bases from J, with 11 bases between. DNA of the CDR3: TGCGCCAGCAGCCAAGATCTGGGGAGAGACACTGAAGCTTTCTTT. This codes for CASSQDLGRDTEAFF.

The chain is built from TRBV28 and TRBJ1-2; D unresolved. CDR3 length: 14 residues. Germline CDR1 MDHEN, CDR2 SYDVKM. V lost 2 bases to trimming and J lost 2 bases, with 9 bases between them. The CDR3 DNA follows: TGTGCCAGCAGTTTACAGATCACGAACTATGGCTACACCTTC. Residues: CASSLQITNYGYTF.

The chain recombines TRBV9 with TRBJ2-2; D tentatively fits TRBD1 or TRBD2 (6 bases each). CDR1 and CDR2 (germline): SGDLS, YYNGEE. Trimming took 5 bases from V and 1 from J, leaving 12 bases between them. This CDR3 spans 15 amino acids. CDR3 in amino acids: CASRLQGGNTGELFF. As DNA, the CDR3 is TGTGCCAGCAGGTTACAGGGAGGGAACACCGGGGAGCTGTTTTTT.

This chain uses TRBV5-1 with TRBJ1-3; no clear D gene. Trimming stripped 0 bases from V and 4 bases from J, with 8 bases between. The CDR3 loop spans 14 amino acids. The germline V gene encodes CDR1 SGHRS and CDR2 YFSETQ. CDR3 residues: CASSLAGEGNTIYF. The CDR3 DNA is TGCGCCAGCAGCTTGGCTGGGGAAGGAAACACCATATATTTT. The complete variable domain, with remaining parts taken from reference TRBV5-1 and TRBJ1-3, reads KAGVTQTPRYLIKTRGQQVTLSCSPISGHRSVSWYQQTPGQGLQFLFEYFSETQRNKGNFPGRFSGRQFSNSRSEMNVSTLELGDSALYLCASSLAGEGNTIYFGEGSWLTVV.

This clone has more than one count but fewer than ten. The chain recombines TRBV21-1 with TRBJ1-3. TRBV21-1 is marked as a pseudogene. CDR3 length equals 18 residues. The CDR3 here is CASSKGFSRRSSGNTIYF. CDR3 nucleotides: TGTGCCAGCAGCAAGGGGTTTTCACGACGCTCCTCTGGAAACACCATATATTTT.

The chain is built from TRBV2 and TRBJ1-3; D gene ambiguous. The CDR3 runs to 11 residues. The V and J ends lost 8 bases and 7 bases respectively, with 9 bases between them. Germline lookup yields CDR1 SNHLY and CDR2 FYNNEI. The CDR3 DNA follows: TGTGCCAGCCGAGCTTTTAACACCATATATTTT. Amino acids: CASRAFNTIYF.

The genes are TRBV14 and TRBJ2-1; D is unclear. Germline V gives CDR1 SGHDN, CDR2 FVKESK. This CDR3 is built from 12 residues. V was pared by 0 bases and J by 15 bases, with 12 bases between. The CDR3 DNA sequence: TGTGCCAGCAGCCAAGAACAGAAAAGGGTGTTCTTC. Protein: CASSQEQKRVFF.

The chain has TRBV24-1 and TRBJ2-3; 9 nucleotides align to TRBD2. The CDR3 runs to 15 residues. Looked up from germline, CDR1 is KGHDR and CDR2 is SFDVKD. The V gene end was trimmed by 6 bases and the J gene end by 5 bases; junction bases not matched to a gene: 8. As DNA, the CDR3 is TGTGCCACCAGTTTGGGGCGGGGGGGCAAAGATACGCAGTATTTT. Its protein product is CATSLGRGGKDTQYF.

J is TRBJ1-4 and V is TRBV6-2 or TRBV6-3, with D possibly matching TRBD1 (6 bases). Germline V gene sequence: CDR1 MNHEY, CDR2 SVGEGT. Trimming stripped 2 bases from V and 5 bases from J, with 18 bases between. The CDR3 is 17 amino acids. CDR3 in DNA: TGTGCCAGCAGTTACCCTAAACAGGGAAGTAAGAATGAAAAACTGTTTTTT. Protein sequence: CASSYPKQGSKNEKLFF.

The chain couples TRBV10-3 to TRBJ1-2; D is possibly TRBD1 (6 bases). In germline, CDR1 is ENHRY, CDR2 SYGVKD. The CDR3 spans 18 residues. V lost 3 bases, J lost 4 bases, and 24 bases lay in between. The CDR3 loop reads CAISDLPGTKGHGYGYTF. In DNA, the CDR3 is TGTGCCATCAGTGACCTCCCGGGGACGAAGGGACATGGCTATGGCTACACCTTC.

The chain has TRBV28 and TRBJ1-3; weak D call: TRBD1 (5 bases). In germline, CDR1 is MDHEN, CDR2 SYDVKM. This CDR3 is built from 12 residues. The ends were cut back, 3 bases at V and 7 bases at J, with 7 bases in the middle. This CDR3 reads CASSFDSNTIYF. CDR3 in DNA: TGTGCCAGCAGTTTCGACAGCAACACCATATATTTT.

This chain connects TRBV4-1 to TRBJ1-5; D may be TRBD1 (6 bases). Per germline, CDR1 MGHRA and CDR2 YSYEKL. V dropped 10 bases and J dropped 2 bases, with 18 bases sitting between them. The CDR3 has 15 residues. As DNA, the CDR3 is TGCGCCACCACTCAGGATGCAGGGGGCAATCAGCCCCAGCATTTT. Its protein product is CATTQDAGGNQPQHF.

The V gene is TRBV19, the J gene TRBJ2-2; the D is unclear. The CDR3 sequence is 14 residues long. V lost 3 bases and J lost 1, with 6 bases in between. Germline lookup yields CDR1 LNHDA and CDR2 SQIVND (reference sequence). CDR3 sequence reads: CASSIAENTGELFF. CDR3 coding DNA: TGTGCCAGTAGTATCGCTGAGAACACCGGGGAGCTGTTTTTT.

V is TRBV18 and J is TRBJ2-4; D possibly corresponds to TRBD1 (6 bases). Germline V CDR1 and CDR2: KGHSH, LQKENI. Trimming left V 2 bases short and J 5 bases short, with 10 bases between. The length of the CDR3 is 14 residues. The CDR3 spells CASSPRTDENIQYF. The CDR3 DNA reads TGTGCCAGCTCACCAAGGACAGACGAAAACATTCAGTACTTC.

This chain links TRBV30 with TRBJ2-2; unclear D gene. The CDR3 covers 14 residues. Germline V gene lookup returns CDR1 GTSNPN and CDR2 SVGIG (reference sequence). The V and J ends lost 0 bases and 11 bases respectively, with 16 bases between them. The CDR3 is CAWSVRLGPKELFF. The CDR3 DNA follows: TGTGCCTGGAGTGTAAGGCTCGGGCCGAAAGAGCTGTTTTTT.

A word on this clone: Different DNA sequences within this sample yield the same CDR3. This sequence joins TRBV5-1 and TRBJ2-2; D remains ambiguous. Trimming left V 0 bases short and J 0 bases short, with 3 bases between. The CDR3 has 14 residues. The germline CDR1 and CDR2 sequences are SGHRS and YFSETQ. CDR3 amino acids: CASSLDPNTGELFF. Written as DNA, the CDR3 is TGCGCCAGCAGCTTGGACCCGAACACCGGGGAGCTGTTTTTT. The full variable domain, in which reference TRBV5-1 and TRBJ2-2 provide the parts outside the CDR3, is KAGVTQTPRYLIKTRGQQVTLSCSPISGHRSVSWYQQTPGQGLQFLFEYFSETQRNKGNFPGRFSGRQFSNSRSEMNVSTLELGDSALYLCASSLDPNTGELFFGEGSRLTVL.

This chain links TRBV5-1 with TRBJ2-2; D is possibly TRBD1 (5 bases). From germline, CDR1 is SGHRS and CDR2 YFSETQ. The V end lost 2 bases, the J end lost 0 bases, and 11 bases lay between the germline ends. The CDR3 is 16 amino acids. The CDR3 sequence is CASSFFAGTNTGELFF. The CDR3, as DNA: TGCGCCAGCAGCTTTTTTGCAGGGACGAACACCGGGGAGCTGTTTTTT.

CDR3 sequence: CASSQLTTEAFF. In DNA, the CDR3 is TGTGCCAGCAGCCAACTAACCACTGAAGCTTTCTTT. The chain has TRBV14 and TRBJ1-1; D uncertain. Deletions cut 2 bases from V and 4 bases from J, with 5 bases between. This CDR3 is 12 amino acids long. Germline lookup yields CDR1 SGHDN and CDR2 FVKESK. Using reference TRBV14 and TRBJ1-1 for the parts outside the CDR3, the full variable domain is EAGVTQFPSHSVIEKGQTVTLRCDPISGHDNLYWYRRVMGKEIKFLLHFVKESKQDESGMPNNRFLAERTGGTYSTLKVQPAELEDSGVYFCASSQLTTEAFFGQGTRLTVV.

The chain links TRBV5-6 to TRBJ1-5, with D perhaps TRBD1 (6 bases). Germline V gene sequence: CDR1 SGHDT, CDR2 YYEEEE. The CDR3 length is 14 residues. The V gene lost 1 base and the J gene lost 11 bases, with 16 bases spanning the gap. For the CDR3, the DNA is TGTGCCAGCAGCTTGATGACAGGTGGGGGAGCCCAGCATTTT. It yields the protein CASSLMTGGGAQHF.

Comment on this clone: The junction and the germline gene differ at one end; a read error may be behind it. The same CDR3 is also encoded by other DNA sequences in this sample. Here the CDR3 DNA reads TGTGCCAGTAGTATGGACAGGAGTCATCAGCCTCAGCATTTT. Its translation is CASSMDRSHQPQHF. The V gene is TRBV19, the J gene TRBJ1-5; 7 bases are shared with TRBD1. Germline CDR1 reads LNHDA; CDR2 reads SQIVND (reference sequence). The CDR3 runs 14 residues.

The J gene is TRBJ2-2, the V gene TRBV13, with D uncertain. Trimming removed 5 bases from V and 0 bases from J, with 10 bases in between. The germline gives CDR1 PRHDT, CDR2 FYEKMQ (reference sequence). The CDR3 runs to 15 residues. The CDR3 DNA follows: TGTGCCAGCAGCCCCCCCTCCTCGAACACCGGGGAGCTGTTTTTT. It translates to CASSPPSSNTGELFF.

CDR3 sequence reads: CASSLTQTDTEAFF. CDR3 DNA sequence: TGCGCCAGCAGCTTGACCCAGACAGACACTGAAGCTTTCTTT. The chain carries TRBV5-1 and TRBJ1-1, with D perhaps matching TRBD1 (5 bases). V lost 1 base and J lost 3, with 10 bases in between. This CDR3 is built from 14 residues. CDR1 is SGHRS, CDR2 YFSETQ, per germline.

This chain uses TRBV7-2 with TRBJ1-2; D not certain. Germline lookup yields CDR1 SGHTA and CDR2 FQGNSA. The ends were cut back, 1 base at V and 6 bases at J, with 18 bases in the middle. The CDR3 runs to 16 residues. In DNA, the CDR3 is TGTGCCAGCAGCTTAGGGGTGTTGGCGGGGAATGATGGCTACACCTTC. Residues: CASSLGVLAGNDGYTF.

This clone was seen ten or more times. The chain links TRBV7-8 to TRBJ1-1; D unclear. This CDR3 comprises 15 residues. Germline CDR1 reads SGHVS; CDR2 reads FQNEAQ. Trimming cost V 1 base and J 8 bases, with 17 bases left between them. The DNA for the CDR3 is TGTGCCAGCAGCTTAGAGCCCGCCCCCGACAAGGAAGCTTTCTTT. Protein product: CASSLEPAPDKEAFF.

The rearrangement joins TRBV19 to TRBJ2-1; 8 bases align to TRBD1. Germline loops: CDR1 LNHDA, CDR2 SQIVND (reference sequence). CDR3 length: 14 residues. V was pared by 6 bases and J by 5 bases, with 6 bases of the junction left unmatched. As DNA, the CDR3 is TGTGCCAGTAGACCGGGACAGGATAACAATGAGCAGTTCTTC. Residues: CASRPGQDNNEQFF.

This sequence joins TRBV5-1 and TRBJ2-3; TRBD2 aligns across 14 bases. The CDR3 has 17 amino acids. V lost 3 bases and J lost 0; bases outside the gene matches: 3. CDR1 and CDR2 (germline): SGHRS, YFSETQ. The CDR3 DNA sequence: TGCGCCAGCAGCTGGGGGACTAGCGGGGGTAGCACAGATACGCAGTATTTT. This translates into CASSWGTSGGSTDTQYF.

A word on this clone: At one end the junction does not follow the germline gene, possibly because of a read error. The chain recombines TRBV5-5 with TRBJ1-4; TRBD1 matches 7 bases. CDR3 length equals 13 residues. CDR1 is SGHKS, CDR2 YYEKEE, per germline (reference sequence). CDR3 in DNA: TGTGCCAGCAGCCCCCGGGACAGTCGACCCGTGGTTTTT. Translated, it gives CASSPRDSRPVVF.